This T cell receptor (beta chain) was captured in a study of blood T cells in healthy people across ages. Concerning this clonotype itself: The target antigen is unknown.

Study findings and constraints: Samples with more naive T cells showed higher observed beta diversity.

It was with a sample-barcoded 5' primer and a J-beta primer mix that a second PCR of about 6 to 12 cycles was run. TCRdb reprocessed the 5' RACE reads with MiXCR, giving one entry per CDR3 protein. The data hold 920,000 or so distinct CDR3 sequences, with over 35% observed a single time. The CDR3 consists of 12 residues. The J segment lost 8 bases and the V segment lost 7 bases, leaving 7 bases of the junction unmatched. Sequenced input: blood. This clonotype was obtained from a woman aged 55-70 years in good health. The chain uses TRBV12-3 or TRBV12-4 and TRBJ1-2; TRBD1 matches at 7 bases. The CDR3 here is CASTEGAVGYTF. CDR3 bases: TGTGCCAGCACTGAGGGGGCGGTCGGCTACACCTTC.